The 8 T cell receptor beta chains in this list originate from one sample, sequenced in a study of blood T cell repertoires in COVID-19. Some clones are missing from TCRdb's copy, which holds only in-frame ones; the method was immunoSEQ multiplex PCR. The sample records 90,000 to 120,000 clones, about 80% being singletons. The source material was peripheral blood. These receptors all stem from a man in his sixties or seventies with acute or convalescent COVID-19.

This sequence joins TRBV5-4 and TRBJ1-6, with unresolved D. Germline CDR1 is SGHNT and CDR2 is YYREEE (reference sequence). Trimming shortened V by 5 bases and J by 3 bases, and 12 bases separated the two germline ends. The length of the CDR3 is 15 residues. CDR3 DNA sequence: TGTGCCAGCAGGAACTCATCTAACTATAATTCACCCCTCCACTTT. It encodes CASRNSSNYNSPLHF.

In this sample, this clone turned up once. The chain has TRBV5-5 and TRBJ1-5, with 8 bases that match TRBD1. CDR3 size: 18 residues. V dropped 4 bases and J dropped 0; count of bases not matched to a gene: 12. Germline V gene data show CDR1 as SGHKS and CDR2 as YYEKEE (reference sequence). CDR3 DNA: TGTGCCAGCAGCCCTCGAGAGTACAGGGGGGATAGCAATCAGCCCCAGCATTTT. Amino acid sequence: CASSPREYRGDSNQPQHF.

The chain couples TRBV19 to TRBJ2-3; TRBD1 matches at 9 bases. Germline V gives CDR1 LNHDA, CDR2 SQIVND (reference sequence). The CDR3 loop spans 14 amino acids. V shed 5 bases and J 8 bases; nucleotides not matched to a gene: 8. CDR3 sequence: CASSENRGRGTQYF. Here the CDR3 DNA reads TGTGCCAGTAGTGAGAACAGGGGGCGCGGTACGCAGTATTTT.

This clone was recorded a few times. The chain combines TRBV7-9 with TRBJ1-4; tentative D call: TRBD1 (6 bases). V was trimmed by 0 bases and J by 8 bases, leaving 16 bases between them. Germline CDR1 is SEHNR and CDR2 is FQNEAQ (reference sequence). The CDR3 runs to 16 residues. The CDR3: CASSLAQGGVLEKLFF. CDR3 DNA sequence: TGTGCCAGCAGCTTAGCCCAAGGGGGGGTTTTGGAAAAACTGTTTTTT.

This chain joins TRBV9 and TRBJ2-4, with D tentatively TRBD1 (5 bases). This CDR3 has 16 amino acids. Per the germline V gene, CDR1 is SGDLS and CDR2 is YYNGEE. V was trimmed by 0 bases and J by 5 bases, leaving 15 bases between them. CDR3 amino acids: CASSVGTQGPQNIQYF. The CDR3 coding sequence is TGTGCCAGCAGCGTAGGCACCCAGGGTCCCCAAAACATTCAGTACTTC.

The chain joins TRBV2 to TRBJ1-1, with 10 bases identical to TRBD1. CDR3 size: 14 residues. Trimming cost V 5 bases and J 3 bases; bases outside gene matches: 3. CDR1 and CDR2 from the germline V gene are SNHLY and FYNNEI. CDR3 DNA sequence: TGTGCCAGCAGTTTTGGACAGGGGGACACTGAAGCTTTCTTT. Encoded protein: CASSFGQGDTEAFF.

This clone has a handful of counts. This sequence joins TRBV11-2 and TRBJ1-2; 9 bases match TRBD1. The length of the CDR3 is 14 residues. Trimming cost V 5 bases and J 7 bases; bases outside gene matches: 8. Germline assignment: CDR1 SGHAT and CDR2 FQNNGV. The CDR3 is CASSRDREPVGYTF. As DNA, the CDR3 is TGTGCCAGCAGCCGGGACAGGGAACCCGTTGGCTACACCTTC. Looking up the rest from reference TRBV11-2 and TRBJ1-2 gives the full variable domain: EAGVAQSPRYKIIEKRQSVAFWCNPISGHATLYWYQQILGQGPKLLIQFQNNGVVDDSQLPKDRFSAERLKGVDSTLKIQPAKLEDSAVYLCASSRDREPVGYTFGSGTRLTVV.

This chain connects TRBV12-5 to TRBJ2-3; D unresolved. The CDR3 runs to 12 residues. CDR1 LGHNT and CDR2 FRNRAP come from the germline V gene. V lost 6 bases and J lost 4, with 8 bases in between. The CDR3 protein is CASGPGADTQYF. The CDR3 DNA reads as TGTGCTAGTGGCCCTGGAGCAGATACGCAGTATTTT.